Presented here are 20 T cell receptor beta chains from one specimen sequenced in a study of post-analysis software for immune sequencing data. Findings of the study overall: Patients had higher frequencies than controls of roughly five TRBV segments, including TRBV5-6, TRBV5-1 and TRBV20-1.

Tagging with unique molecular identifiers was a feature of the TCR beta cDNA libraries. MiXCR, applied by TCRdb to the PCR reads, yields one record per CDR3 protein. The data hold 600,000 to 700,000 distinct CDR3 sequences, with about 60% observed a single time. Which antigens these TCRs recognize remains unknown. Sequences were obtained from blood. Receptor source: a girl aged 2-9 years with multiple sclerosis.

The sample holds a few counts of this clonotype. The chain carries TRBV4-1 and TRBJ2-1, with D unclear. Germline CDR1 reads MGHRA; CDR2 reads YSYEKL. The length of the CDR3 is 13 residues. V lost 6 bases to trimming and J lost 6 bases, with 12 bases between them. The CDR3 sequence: CASSTAAPNEQFF. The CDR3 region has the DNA TGCGCCAGCAGTACTGCGGCCCCCAATGAGCAGTTCTTC.

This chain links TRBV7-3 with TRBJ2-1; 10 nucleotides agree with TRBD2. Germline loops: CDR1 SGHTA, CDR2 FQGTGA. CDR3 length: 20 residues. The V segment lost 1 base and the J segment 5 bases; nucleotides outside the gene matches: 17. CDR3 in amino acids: CASSLRQTGTSENTDNEQFF. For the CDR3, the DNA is TGTGCCAGCAGCTTAAGGCAAACCGGGACTAGCGAAAACACAGACAATGAGCAGTTCTTC. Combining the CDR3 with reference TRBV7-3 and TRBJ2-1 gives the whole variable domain GAGVSQTPSNKVTEKGKYVELRCDPISGHTALYWYRQSLGQGPEFLIYFQGTGAADDSGLPNDRFFAVRPEGSVSTLKIQRTERGDSAVYLCASSLRQTGTSENTDNEQFFGPGTRLTVL.

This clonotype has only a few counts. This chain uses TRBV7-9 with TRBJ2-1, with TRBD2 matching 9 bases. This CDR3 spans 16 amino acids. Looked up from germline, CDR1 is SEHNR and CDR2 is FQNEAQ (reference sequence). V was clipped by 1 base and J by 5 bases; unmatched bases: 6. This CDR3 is CASSLEAGGPDNEQFF. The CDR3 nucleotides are TGTGCCAGCAGCTTAGAGGCGGGAGGGCCCGACAATGAGCAGTTCTTC. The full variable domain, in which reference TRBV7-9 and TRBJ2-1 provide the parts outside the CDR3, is DTGVSQNPRHKITKRGQNVTFRCDPISEHNRLYWYRQTLGQGPEFLTYFQNEAQLEKSRLLSDRFSAERPKGSFSTLEIQRTEQGDSAMYLCASSLEAGGPDNEQFFGPGTRLTVL.

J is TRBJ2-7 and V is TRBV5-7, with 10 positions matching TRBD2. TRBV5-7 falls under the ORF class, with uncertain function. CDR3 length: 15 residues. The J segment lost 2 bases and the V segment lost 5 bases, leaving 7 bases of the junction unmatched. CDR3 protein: CASRPRTSGTYEQYF. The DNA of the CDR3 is TGTGCCAGCAGACCCCGGACTAGCGGAACCTACGAGCAGTACTTC.

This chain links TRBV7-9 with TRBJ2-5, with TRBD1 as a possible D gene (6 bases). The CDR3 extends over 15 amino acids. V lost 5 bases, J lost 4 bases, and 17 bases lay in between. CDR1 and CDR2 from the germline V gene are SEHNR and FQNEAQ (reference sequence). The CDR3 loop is CASSADRWGGETQYF. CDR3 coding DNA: TGTGCCAGCAGCGCCGACAGGTGGGGTGGAGAGACCCAGTACTTC.

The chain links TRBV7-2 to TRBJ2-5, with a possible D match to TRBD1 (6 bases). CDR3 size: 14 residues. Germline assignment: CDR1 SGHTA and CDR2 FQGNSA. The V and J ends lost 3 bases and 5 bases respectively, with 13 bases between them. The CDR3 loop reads CASSFGQPGETQYF. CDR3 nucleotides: TGTGCCAGCAGCTTCGGACAGCCCGGGGAGACCCAGTACTTC.

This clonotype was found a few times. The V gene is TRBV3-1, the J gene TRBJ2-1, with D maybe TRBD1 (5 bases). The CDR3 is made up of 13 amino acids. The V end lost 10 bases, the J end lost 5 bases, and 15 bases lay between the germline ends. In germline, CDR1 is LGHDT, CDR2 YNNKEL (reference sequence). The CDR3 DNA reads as TGTGCCATCTCTGACAGTACTAACAATGAGCAGTTCTTC. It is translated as CAISDSTNNEQFF.

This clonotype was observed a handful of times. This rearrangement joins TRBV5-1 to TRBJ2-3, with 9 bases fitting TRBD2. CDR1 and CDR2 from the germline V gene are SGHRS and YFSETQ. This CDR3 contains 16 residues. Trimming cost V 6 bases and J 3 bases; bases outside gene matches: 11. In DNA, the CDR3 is TGCGCCAGCAAGCAGAGGCTAGCGGGACAAACAGATACGCAGTATTTT. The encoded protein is CASKQRLAGQTDTQYF.

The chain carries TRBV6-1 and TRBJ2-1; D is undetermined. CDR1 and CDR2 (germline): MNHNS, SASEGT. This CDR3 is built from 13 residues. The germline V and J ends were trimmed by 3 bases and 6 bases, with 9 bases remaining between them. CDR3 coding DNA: TGTGCCAGCAGTGAGAGGCTCCGCAATGAGCAGTTCTTC. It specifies CASSERLRNEQFF.

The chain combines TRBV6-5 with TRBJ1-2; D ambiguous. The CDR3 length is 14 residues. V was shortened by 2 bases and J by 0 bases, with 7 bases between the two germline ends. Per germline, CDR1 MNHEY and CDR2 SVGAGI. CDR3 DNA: TGTGCCAGCAGTTACGCCACATCTAACTATGGCTACACCTTC. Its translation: CASSYATSNYGYTF.

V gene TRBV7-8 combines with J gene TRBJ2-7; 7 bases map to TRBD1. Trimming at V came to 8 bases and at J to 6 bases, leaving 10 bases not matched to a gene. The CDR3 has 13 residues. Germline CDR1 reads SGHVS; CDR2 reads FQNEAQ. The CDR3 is CASGRQGRAEQYF. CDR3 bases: TGTGCCAGCGGGAGACAGGGAAGAGCCGAGCAGTACTTC.

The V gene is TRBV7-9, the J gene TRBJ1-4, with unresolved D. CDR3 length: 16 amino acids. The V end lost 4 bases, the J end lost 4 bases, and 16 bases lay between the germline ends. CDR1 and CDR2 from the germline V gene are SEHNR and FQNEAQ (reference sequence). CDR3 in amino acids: CASSSWTAQVNEKLFF. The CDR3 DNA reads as TGTGCCAGCAGCTCCTGGACCGCGCAGGTTAATGAAAAACTGTTTTTT.

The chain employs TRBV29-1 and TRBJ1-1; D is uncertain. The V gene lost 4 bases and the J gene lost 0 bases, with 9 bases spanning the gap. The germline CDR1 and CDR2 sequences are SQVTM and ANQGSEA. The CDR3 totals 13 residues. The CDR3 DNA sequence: TGCAGCGTTGGATCTAGCATGAACACTGAAGCTTTCTTT. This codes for CSVGSSMNTEAFF.

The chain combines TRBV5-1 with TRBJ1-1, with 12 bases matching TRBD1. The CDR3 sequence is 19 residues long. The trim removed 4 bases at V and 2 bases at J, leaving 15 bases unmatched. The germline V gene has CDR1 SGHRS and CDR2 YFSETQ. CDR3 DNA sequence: TGCGCCAGCAGCACTACAATCCGCCGGGACAGGGGGCCTAACACTGAAGCTTTCTTT. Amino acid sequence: CASSTTIRRDRGPNTEAFF.

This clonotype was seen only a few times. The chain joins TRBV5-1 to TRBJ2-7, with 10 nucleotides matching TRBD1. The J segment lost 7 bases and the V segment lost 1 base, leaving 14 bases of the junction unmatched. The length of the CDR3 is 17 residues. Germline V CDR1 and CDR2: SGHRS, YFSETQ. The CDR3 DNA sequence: TGCGCCAGCAGCTTGACACCCTCGGGACAGGGGTTAGGGGAGCAGTACTTC. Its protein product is CASSLTPSGQGLGEQYF.

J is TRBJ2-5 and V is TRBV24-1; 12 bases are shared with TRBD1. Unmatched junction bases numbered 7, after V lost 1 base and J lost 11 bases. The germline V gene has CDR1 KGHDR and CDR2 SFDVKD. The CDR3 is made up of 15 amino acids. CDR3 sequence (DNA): TGTGCCACCAGTGATTTCGGGACAGGGGGCAATGAGCAGTACTTC. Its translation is CATSDFGTGGNEQYF.

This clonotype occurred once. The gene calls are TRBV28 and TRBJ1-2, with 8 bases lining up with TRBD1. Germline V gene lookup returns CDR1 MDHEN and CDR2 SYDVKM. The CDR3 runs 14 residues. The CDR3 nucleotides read TGTGCGACGAGGGAAGGACAGGGCTCAAGGGGCTACACCTTC. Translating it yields CATREGQGSRGYTF.

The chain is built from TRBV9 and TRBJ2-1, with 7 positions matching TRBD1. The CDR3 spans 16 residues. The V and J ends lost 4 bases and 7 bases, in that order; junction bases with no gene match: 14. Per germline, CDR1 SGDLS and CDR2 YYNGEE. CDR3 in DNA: TGTGCCAGCAGCACACCAGGGGGTATTGACGCGAATGAGCAGTTCTTC. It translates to CASSTPGGIDANEQFF.

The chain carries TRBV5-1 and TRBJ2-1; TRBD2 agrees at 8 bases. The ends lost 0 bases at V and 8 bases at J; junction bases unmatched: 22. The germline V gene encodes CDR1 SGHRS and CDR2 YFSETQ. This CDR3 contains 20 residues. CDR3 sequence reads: CASSLVGGSRRTSLHYEQFF. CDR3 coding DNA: TGCGCCAGCAGCTTGGTTGGGGGCTCCCGCCGGACTAGCCTTCACTATGAGCAGTTCTTC. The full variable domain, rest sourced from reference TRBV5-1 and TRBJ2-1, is KAGVTQTPRYLIKTRGQQVTLSCSPISGHRSVSWYQQTPGQGLQFLFEYFSETQRNKGNFPGRFSGRQFSNSRSEMNVSTLELGDSALYLCASSLVGGSRRTSLHYEQFFGPGTRLTVL.

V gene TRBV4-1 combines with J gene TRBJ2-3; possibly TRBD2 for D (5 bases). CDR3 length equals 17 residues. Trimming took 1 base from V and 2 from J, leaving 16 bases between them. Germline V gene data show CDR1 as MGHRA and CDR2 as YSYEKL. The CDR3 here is CASSQGPRWRITDTQYF. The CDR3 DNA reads TGCGCCAGCAGCCAAGGGCCACGGTGGAGGATCACAGATACGCAGTATTTT.